A selection of T cell receptor beta chains follows, all from one sample in a study of cytomegalovirus exposure and HLA in healthy donors. Measured with immunoSEQ multiplex PCR; TCRdb has only the in-frame clones, and not every one. The table records about 130,000 clones, almost 85% of them present only once. Sequences were obtained from PBMCs. All receptors derive from a boy younger than 10 in good health and CMV-seronegative. The CDR3 runs from the conserved cysteine through the conserved F or W. The D gene is left open where the match is weak. The size field is filled for only some rows; it gives once, few, many or a size class.

d_call j_call v_call clone_size cdr3_aa cdr3_nt
- TRBJ1-3 TRBV27 - CASSINPGVAGNTIYF TGTGCCAGCAGTATAAACCCCGGAGTAGCCGGAAACACCATATATTTT
- TRBJ1-2 TRBV2 - CASRNQGRGYTF TGTGCCAGCAGGAACCAGGGAAGGGGCTACACCTTC
TRBD1 TRBJ1-3 TRBV30 - CAGTVGNTIYF TGTGCCGGGACAGTTGGAAACACCATATATTTT
- TRBJ1-5 TRBV27 - CASSSFLRDKGGPQHF TGTGCCAGCAGTTCTTTCCTCCGGGACAAGGGTGGGCCCCAGCATTTT
TRBD1 TRBJ1-1 TRBV7-8 - CASSLGQGASNSEAFF TGTGCCAGCAGCTTAGGTCAGGGGGCGAGCAATTCTGAAGCTTTCTTT
TRBD2 TRBJ2-3 TRBV4-2 - CASSQETLSGRVFVADTQYF TGTGCCAGCAGCCAGGAAACGCTTAGCGGGAGGGTTTTCGTTGCAGATACGCAGTATTTT
- TRBJ1-1 TRBV25-1 - CASSPLVGGNTEAFF TGTGCCAGCAGTCCTCTTGTGGGGGGGAACACTGAAGCTTTCTTT
- TRBJ2-1 TRBV9 few CASSVEEVGRSGFSYNEQFF TGTGCCAGCAGCGTAGAGGAGGTAGGCAGGTCAGGTTTCTCCTACAATGAGCAGTTCTTC
TRBD2 TRBJ2-1 TRBV9 few CASSARDYRNNEQFF TGTGCCAGCAGCGCCCGGGACTATCGGAACAATGAGCAGTTCTTC
- TRBJ2-3 TRBV5-1 - CASSFWEASTDTQYF TGCGCCAGCAGCTTTTGGGAGGCCAGCACAGATACGCAGTATTTT
- TRBJ1-2 TRBV19 - CASSIGRTSYGYTF TGTGCCAGTAGTATAGGTAGAACGAGCTATGGCTACACCTTC
- TRBJ2-5 TRBV4-3 - CASSQEKGHHFETQYF TGCGCCAGCAGCCAAGAAAAGGGACATCATTTTGAGACCCAGTACTTC